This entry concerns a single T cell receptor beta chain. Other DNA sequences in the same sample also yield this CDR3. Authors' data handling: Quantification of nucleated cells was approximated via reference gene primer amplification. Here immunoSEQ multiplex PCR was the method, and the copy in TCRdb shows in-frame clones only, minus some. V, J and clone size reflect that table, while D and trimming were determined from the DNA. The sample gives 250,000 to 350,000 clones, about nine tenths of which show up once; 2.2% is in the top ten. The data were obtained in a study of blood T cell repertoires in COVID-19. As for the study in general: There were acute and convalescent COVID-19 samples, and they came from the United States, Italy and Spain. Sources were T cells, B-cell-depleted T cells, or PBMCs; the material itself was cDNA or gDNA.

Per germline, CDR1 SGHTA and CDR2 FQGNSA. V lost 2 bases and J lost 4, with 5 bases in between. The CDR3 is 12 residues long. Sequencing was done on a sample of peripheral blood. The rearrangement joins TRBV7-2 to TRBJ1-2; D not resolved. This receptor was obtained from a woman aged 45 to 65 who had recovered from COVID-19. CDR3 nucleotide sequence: TGTGCCAGCAGCTTAACCAGCTATGGCTACACCTTC. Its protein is CASSLTSYGYTF.